This TCR beta chain was sequenced in a study of breast tumors, draining lymph nodes, adjacent tissues. TCRdb passed the multiplex PCR reads through MiXCR, listing each CDR3 protein once. Among 170,000 or so distinct CDR3 sequences listed, 33% were seen once. Axillary draining lymph nodes of breast cancer patients supplied the node samples. This clonotype was observed a handful of times. The V gene's germline CDR1 is LGHDT and CDR2 YNNKEL (reference sequence). The CDR3 extends over 14 amino acids. The V end lost 6 bases, the J end lost 8 bases, and 19 bases lay between the germline ends. The V and J genes are TRBV3-1 and TRBJ1-2; a weak D match, TRBD1 (5 bases). Sequencing was carried out using axillary lymph node tissue. This receptor was obtained from a female donor with breast cancer. Some clones in this sample may be carry-over from other donors' samples. The CDR3, as DNA: TGTGCCAGCAGTGAGGGGCCGGCCAGCACGGGCTACACCTTC. It is translated as CASSEGPASTGYTF.